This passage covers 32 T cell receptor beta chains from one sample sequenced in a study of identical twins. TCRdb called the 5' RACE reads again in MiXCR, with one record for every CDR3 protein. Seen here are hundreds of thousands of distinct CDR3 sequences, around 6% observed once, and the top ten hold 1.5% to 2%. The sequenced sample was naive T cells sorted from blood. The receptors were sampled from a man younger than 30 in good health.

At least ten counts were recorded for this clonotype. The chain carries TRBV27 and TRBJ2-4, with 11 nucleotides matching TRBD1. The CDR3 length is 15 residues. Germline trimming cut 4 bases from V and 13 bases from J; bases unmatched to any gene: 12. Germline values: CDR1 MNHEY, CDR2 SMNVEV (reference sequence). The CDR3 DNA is TGTGCCAGCAGTTCAGGACAGGGGGCGCGTCATTGGCAGTACTTC. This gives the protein CASSSGQGARHWQYF.

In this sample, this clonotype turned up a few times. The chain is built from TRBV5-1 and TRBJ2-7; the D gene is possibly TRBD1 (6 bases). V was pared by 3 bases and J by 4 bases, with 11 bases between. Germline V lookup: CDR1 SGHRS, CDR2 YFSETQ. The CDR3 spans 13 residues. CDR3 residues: CASSSYQGYEQYF. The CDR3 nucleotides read TGCGCCAGCAGCTCCTACCAGGGGTACGAGCAGTACTTC.

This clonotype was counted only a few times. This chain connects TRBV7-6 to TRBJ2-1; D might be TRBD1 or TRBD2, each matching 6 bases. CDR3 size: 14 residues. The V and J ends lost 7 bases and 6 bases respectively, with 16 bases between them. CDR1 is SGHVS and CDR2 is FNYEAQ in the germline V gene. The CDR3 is CASTLTWGANEQFF. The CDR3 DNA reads TGTGCCAGCACCTTGACGTGGGGGGCCAATGAGCAGTTCTTC.

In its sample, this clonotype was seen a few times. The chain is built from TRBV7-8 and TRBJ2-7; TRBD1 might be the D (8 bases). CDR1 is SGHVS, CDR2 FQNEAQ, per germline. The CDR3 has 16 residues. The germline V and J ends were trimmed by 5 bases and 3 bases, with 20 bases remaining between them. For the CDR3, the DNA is TGTGCCAGCAGCCCCCGAAGGGACAGGACTAGCTACGAGCAGTACGTC. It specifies CASSPRRDRTSYEQYV.

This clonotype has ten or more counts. In DNA form, the CDR3 reads TGTGCCACCACTCCACTAGCGAGAAATGAGCAGTTCTTC. Amino acid sequence: CATTPLARNEQFF. This rearrangement joins TRBV28 to TRBJ2-1, with 7 positions matching TRBD2. Germline loops: CDR1 MDHEN, CDR2 SYDVKM. The junction had 10 bases not matched to a gene; V was cut back by 10 bases and J by 7 bases. The CDR3 extends over 13 amino acids.

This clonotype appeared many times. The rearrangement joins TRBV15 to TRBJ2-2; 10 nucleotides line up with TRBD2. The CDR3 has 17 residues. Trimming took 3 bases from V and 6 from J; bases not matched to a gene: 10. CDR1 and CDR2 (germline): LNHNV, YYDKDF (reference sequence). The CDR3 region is CATSRGNLAGGPGELFF. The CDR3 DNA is TGTGCCACCAGCAGGGGAAACTTAGCGGGAGGCCCCGGGGAGCTGTTTTTT.

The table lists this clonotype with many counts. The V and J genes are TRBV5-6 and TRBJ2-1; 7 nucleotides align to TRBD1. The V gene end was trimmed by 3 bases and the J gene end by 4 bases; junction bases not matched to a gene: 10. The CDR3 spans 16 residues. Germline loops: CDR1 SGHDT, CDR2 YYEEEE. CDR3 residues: CASSSRGTVIYNEQFF. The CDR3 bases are TGTGCCAGCAGCTCGCGTGGGACAGTTATTTACAATGAGCAGTTCTTC.

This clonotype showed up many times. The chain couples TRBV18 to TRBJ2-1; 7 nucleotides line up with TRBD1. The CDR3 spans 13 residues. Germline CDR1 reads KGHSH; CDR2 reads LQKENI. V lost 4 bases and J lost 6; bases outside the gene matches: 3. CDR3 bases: TGTGCCAGCTCACGACAGGGCCCCAATGAGCAGTTCTTC. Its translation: CASSRQGPNEQFF.

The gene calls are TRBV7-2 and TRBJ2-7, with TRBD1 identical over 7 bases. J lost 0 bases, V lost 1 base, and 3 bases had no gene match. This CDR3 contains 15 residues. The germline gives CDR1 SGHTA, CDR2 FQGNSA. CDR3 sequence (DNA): TGTGCCAGCAGCTTAGAGTGGGACAGCTCCTACGAGCAGTACGTC. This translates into CASSLEWDSSYEQYV.

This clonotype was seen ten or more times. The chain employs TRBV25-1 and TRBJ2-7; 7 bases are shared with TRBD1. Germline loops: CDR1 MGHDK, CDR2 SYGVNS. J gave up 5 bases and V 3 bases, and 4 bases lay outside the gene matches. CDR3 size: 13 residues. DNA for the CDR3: TGTGCCAGCAGTGAGCAGGGGGTCAACGAGCAGTACTTC. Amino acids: CASSEQGVNEQYF.

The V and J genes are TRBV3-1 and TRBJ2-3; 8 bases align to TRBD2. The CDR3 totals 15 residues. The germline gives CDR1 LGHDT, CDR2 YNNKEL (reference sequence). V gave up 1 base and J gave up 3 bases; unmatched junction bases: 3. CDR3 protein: CASSQGAGVTDTQYF. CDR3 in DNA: TGTGCCAGCAGCCAAGGAGCGGGAGTGACAGATACGCAGTATTTT.

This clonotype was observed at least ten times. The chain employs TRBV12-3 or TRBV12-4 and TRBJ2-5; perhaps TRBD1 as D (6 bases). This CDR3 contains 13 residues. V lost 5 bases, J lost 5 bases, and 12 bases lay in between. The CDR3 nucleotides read TGTGCCAGCAGTGACAGGATGGGGGAGACCCAGTACTTC. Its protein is CASSDRMGETQYF.

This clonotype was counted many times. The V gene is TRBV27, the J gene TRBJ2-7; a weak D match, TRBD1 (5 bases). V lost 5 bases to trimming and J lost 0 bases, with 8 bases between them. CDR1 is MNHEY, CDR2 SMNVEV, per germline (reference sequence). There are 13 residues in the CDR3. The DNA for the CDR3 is TGTGCCAGCAGTCAGACAGCCTCCTACGAGCAGTACTTC. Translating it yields CASSQTASYEQYF.

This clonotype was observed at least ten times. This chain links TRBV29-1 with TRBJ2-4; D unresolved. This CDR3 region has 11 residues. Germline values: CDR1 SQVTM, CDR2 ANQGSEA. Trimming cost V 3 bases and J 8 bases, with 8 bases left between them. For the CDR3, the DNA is TGCAGCGTTGATAGAGGAGACATTCAGTACTTC. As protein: CSVDRGDIQYF.

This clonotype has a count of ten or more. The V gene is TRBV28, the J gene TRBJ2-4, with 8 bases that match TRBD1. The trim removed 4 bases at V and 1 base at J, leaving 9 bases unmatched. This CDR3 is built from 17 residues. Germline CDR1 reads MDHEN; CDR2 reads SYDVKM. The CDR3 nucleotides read TGTGCCAGCAGTTGGGGCAGGGGGCGGTCGGCCAAAAACATTCAGTACTTC. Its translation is CASSWGRGRSAKNIQYF.

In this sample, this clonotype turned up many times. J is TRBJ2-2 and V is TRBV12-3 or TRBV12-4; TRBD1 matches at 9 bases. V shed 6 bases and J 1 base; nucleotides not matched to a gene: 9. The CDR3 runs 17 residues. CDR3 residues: CASSERDRVMNTGELFF. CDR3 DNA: TGTGCCAGCAGCGAGAGGGACAGGGTAATGAACACCGGGGAGCTGTTTTTT.

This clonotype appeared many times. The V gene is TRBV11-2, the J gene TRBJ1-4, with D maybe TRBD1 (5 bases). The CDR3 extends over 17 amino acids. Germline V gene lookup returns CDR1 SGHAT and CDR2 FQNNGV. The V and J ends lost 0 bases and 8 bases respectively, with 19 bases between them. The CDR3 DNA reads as TGTGCCAGCAGCTTAGACCTCTGGCAGGGCGGGGAAGAAAAACTGTTTTTT. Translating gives CASSLDLWQGGEEKLFF.

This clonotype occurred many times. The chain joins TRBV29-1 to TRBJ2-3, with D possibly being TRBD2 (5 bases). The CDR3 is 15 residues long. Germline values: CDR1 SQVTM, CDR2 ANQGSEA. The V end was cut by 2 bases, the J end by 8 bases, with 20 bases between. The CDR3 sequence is CSVETSRVWAGTQYF. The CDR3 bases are TGCAGCGTTGAAACCTCGCGGGTTTGGGCGGGTACGCAGTATTTT.

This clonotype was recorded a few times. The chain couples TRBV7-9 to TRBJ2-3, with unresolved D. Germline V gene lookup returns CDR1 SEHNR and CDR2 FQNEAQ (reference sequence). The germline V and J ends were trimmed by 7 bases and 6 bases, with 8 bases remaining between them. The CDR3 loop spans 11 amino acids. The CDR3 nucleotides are TGTGCCAGCACCCCCCGGGATACGCAGTATTTT. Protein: CASTPRDTQYF. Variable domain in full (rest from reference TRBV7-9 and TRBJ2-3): DTGVSQNPRHKITKRGQNVTFRCDPISEHNRLYWYRQTLGQGPEFLTYFQNEAQLEKSRLLSDRFSAERPKGSFSTLEIQRTEQGDSAMYLCASTPRDTQYFGPGTRLTVL.

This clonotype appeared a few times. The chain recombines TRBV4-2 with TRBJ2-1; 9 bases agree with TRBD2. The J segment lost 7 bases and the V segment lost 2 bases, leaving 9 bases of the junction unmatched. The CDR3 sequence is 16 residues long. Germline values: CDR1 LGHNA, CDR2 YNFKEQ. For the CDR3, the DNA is TGTGCCAGCAGCCAATCGGCGGGAGGGGGATGGAATGAGCAGTTCTTC. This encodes CASSQSAGGGWNEQFF.

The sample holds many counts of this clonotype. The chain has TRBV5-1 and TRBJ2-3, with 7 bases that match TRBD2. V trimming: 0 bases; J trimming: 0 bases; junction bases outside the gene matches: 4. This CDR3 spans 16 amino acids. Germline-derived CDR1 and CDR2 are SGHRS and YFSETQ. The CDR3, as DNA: TGCGCCAGCAGCTTGGTTCCGGGACTAAGCACAGATACGCAGTATTTT. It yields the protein CASSLVPGLSTDTQYF.

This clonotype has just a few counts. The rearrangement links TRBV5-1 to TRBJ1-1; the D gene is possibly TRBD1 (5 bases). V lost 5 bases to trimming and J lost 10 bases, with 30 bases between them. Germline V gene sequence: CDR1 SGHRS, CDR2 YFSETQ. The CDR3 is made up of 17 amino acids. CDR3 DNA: TGCGCCAGCAGGCTTGGATGGGAAGAGGGACCCTCATCCGGAGCTTTCTTT. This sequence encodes CASRLGWEEGPSSGAFF.

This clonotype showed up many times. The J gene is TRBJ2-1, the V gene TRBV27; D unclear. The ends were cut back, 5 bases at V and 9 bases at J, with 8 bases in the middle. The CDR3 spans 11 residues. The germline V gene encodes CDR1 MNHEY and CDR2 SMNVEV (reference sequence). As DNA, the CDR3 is TGTGCCAGCAGTACCTCGGCTGAGCAGTTCTTC. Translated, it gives CASSTSAEQFF.

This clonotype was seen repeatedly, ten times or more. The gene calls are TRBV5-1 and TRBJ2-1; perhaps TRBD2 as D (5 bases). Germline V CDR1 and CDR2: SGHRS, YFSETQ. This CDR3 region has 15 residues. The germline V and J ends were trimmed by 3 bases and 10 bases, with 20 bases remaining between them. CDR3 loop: CASSSSKGVVGEQFF. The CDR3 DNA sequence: TGCGCCAGCAGCTCCTCAAAGGGAGTGGTCGGAGAGCAGTTCTTC.

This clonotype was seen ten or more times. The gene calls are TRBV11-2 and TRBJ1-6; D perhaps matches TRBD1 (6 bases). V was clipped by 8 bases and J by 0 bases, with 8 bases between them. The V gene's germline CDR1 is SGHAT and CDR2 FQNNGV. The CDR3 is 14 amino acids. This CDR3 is CASGQSSYNSPLHF. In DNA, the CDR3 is TGTGCCAGCGGACAGAGCTCCTATAATTCACCCCTCCACTTT.

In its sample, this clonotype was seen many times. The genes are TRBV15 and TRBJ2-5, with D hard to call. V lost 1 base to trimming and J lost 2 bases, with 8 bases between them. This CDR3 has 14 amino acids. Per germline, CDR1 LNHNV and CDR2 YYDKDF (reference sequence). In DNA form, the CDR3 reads TGTGCCACCAGCAGAGGAAGGCAGCAAGAGACCCAGTACTTC. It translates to CATSRGRQQETQYF.

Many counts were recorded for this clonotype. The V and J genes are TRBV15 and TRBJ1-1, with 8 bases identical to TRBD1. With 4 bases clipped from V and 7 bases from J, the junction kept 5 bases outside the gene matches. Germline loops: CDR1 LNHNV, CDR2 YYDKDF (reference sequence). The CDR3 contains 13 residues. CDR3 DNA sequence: TGTGCCACCAGCAAGACAGGGGTAAATGAAGCTTTCTTT. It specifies CATSKTGVNEAFF.

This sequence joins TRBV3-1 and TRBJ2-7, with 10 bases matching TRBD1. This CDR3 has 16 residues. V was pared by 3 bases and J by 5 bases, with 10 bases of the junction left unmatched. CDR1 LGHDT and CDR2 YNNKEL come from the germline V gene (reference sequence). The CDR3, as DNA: TGTGCCAGCAGCCATCGAATGGGGACAGGGGCCCACGAGCAGTACGTC. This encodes CASSHRMGTGAHEQYV.

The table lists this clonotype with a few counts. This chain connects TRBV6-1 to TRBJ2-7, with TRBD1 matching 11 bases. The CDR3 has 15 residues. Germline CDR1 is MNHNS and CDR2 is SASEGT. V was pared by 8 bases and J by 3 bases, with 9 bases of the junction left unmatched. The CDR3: CASQDRGLGHYEQYF. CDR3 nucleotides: TGTGCCAGCCAGGACAGGGGGCTCGGCCACTACGAGCAGTACTTC.

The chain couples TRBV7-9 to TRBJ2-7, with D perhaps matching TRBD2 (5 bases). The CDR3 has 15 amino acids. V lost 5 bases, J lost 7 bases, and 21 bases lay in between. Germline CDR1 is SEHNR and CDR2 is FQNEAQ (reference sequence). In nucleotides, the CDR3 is TGTGCCAGCAGCGCTAAGAAGGGCCATGGAGGAGAGCAGTACTTC. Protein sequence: CASSAKKGHGGEQYF.

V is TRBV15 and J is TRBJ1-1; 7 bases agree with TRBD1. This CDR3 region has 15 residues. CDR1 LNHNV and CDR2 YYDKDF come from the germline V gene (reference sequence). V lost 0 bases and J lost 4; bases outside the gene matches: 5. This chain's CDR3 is CATSRDKGAATEAFF. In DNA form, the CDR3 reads TGTGCCACCAGCAGAGATAAGGGGGCGGCCACTGAAGCTTTCTTT.

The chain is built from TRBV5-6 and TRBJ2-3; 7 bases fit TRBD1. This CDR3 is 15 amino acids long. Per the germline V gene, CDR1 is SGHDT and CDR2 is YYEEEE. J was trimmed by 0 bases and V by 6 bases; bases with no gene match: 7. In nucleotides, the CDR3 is TGTGCCAGCACCCGTCCGGGACAGAGCACAGATACGCAGTATTTT. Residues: CASTRPGQSTDTQYF.